The 32 T cell receptor beta chains below all came from one sample that was sequenced in a study of cytomegalovirus exposure and HLA in healthy donors. 60 Vbeta and 13 Jbeta primers were used in PCR. Libraries were prepared by immunoSEQ multiplex PCR; TCRdb keeps only in-frame clonotypes and omits some of them. Here the sample spans tens of thousands of clones, 78% being singletons. Input material: PBMCs. These receptors were taken from a woman between 40 and 50 years old in good health and CMV-seronegative.

The rearrangement links TRBV29-1 to TRBJ2-4; the match to TRBD2 covers 10 bases. V trimming: 4 bases; J trimming: 0 bases; junction bases outside the gene matches: 12. In germline, CDR1 is SQVTM, CDR2 ANQGSEA. This CDR3 is 18 amino acids long. CDR3 DNA sequence: TGCAGCGTTGGGTCAGCTAGCGGGAGAGTTACAGCCAAAAACATTCAGTACTTC. Translating it yields CSVGSASGRVTAKNIQYF.

The chain is built from TRBV18 and TRBJ1-2; D might be TRBD1 (6 bases). Trimming removed 5 bases at V and 3 bases at J, with 13 bases between. The CDR3 runs 14 residues. Germline assignment: CDR1 KGHSH and CDR2 LQKENI. The CDR3 region has the DNA TGTGCCAGCTCAGCACAGGGAGTTGACTATGGCTACACCTTC. Translating gives CASSAQGVDYGYTF. Full variable domain (outside the CDR3, taken from reference TRBV18 and TRBJ1-2): NAGVMQNPRHLVRRRGQEARLRCSPMKGHSHVYWYRQLPEEGLKFMVYLQKENIIDESGMPKERFSAEFPKEGPSILRIQQVVRGDSAAYFCASSAQGVDYGYTFGSGTRLTVV.

V is TRBV6-1 and J is TRBJ1-1, with TRBD1 as a possible D gene (6 bases). Between the trimmed V and J ends, which lost 4 bases and 4 bases, there was a span of 16 bases. Germline V gene sequence: CDR1 MNHNS, CDR2 SASEGT. The CDR3 sequence is 15 residues long. This chain's CDR3 is CASSGRDNLSTEAFF. Written as DNA, the CDR3 is TGTGCCAGCAGTGGTCGGGACAACCTGAGCACTGAAGCTTTCTTT.

The chain combines TRBV28 with TRBJ1-5; D may be TRBD1 (6 bases). Per the germline V gene, CDR1 is MDHEN and CDR2 is SYDVKM. The CDR3 is 11 amino acids. V was shortened by 5 bases and J by 11 bases, with 10 bases between the two germline ends. In nucleotides, the CDR3 is TGTGCCAGCAGTATACAGGGTTCCCAGCATTTT. Protein sequence: CASSIQGSQHF. The full variable domain, completed using reference TRBV28 and TRBJ1-5, is DVKVTQSSRYLVKRTGEKVFLECVQDMDHENMFWYRQDPGLGLRLIYFSYDVKMKEKGDIPEGYSVSREKKERFSLILESASTNQTSMYLCASSIQGSQHFGDGTRLSIL.

This chain uses TRBV7-9 with TRBJ2-3; 7 bases line up with TRBD1. The J segment lost 1 base and the V segment lost 3 bases, leaving 1 base of the junction unmatched. From germline, CDR1 is SEHNR and CDR2 FQNEAQ (reference sequence). The CDR3 length is 14 residues. The CDR3 DNA is TGTGCCAGCAGCTTCGACAGGGGCACAGATACGCAGTATTTT. It codes for CASSFDRGTDTQYF.

This chain uses TRBV7-3 with TRBJ2-1; 10 bases fit TRBD2. In germline, CDR1 is SGHTA, CDR2 FQGTGA. The length of the CDR3 is 16 residues. Germline trimming cut 4 bases from V and 4 bases from J; bases unmatched to any gene: 7. The CDR3 reads CASSSIAGGGYNEQFF. The DNA of the CDR3 is TGTGCCAGCAGCTCCATAGCGGGAGGAGGGTACAATGAGCAGTTCTTC.

The chain uses TRBV5-1 and TRBJ2-3, with D maybe TRBD1 (6 bases). Germline lookup yields CDR1 SGHRS and CDR2 YFSETQ. The CDR3 length is 16 residues. Trimming left V 5 bases short and J 6 bases short, with 22 bases between. CDR3 sequence: CASSPRAGAVLDTQYF. The CDR3 region has the DNA TGCGCCAGCAGTCCCCGGGCAGGGGCCGTTTTGGATACGCAGTATTTT.

The chain recombines TRBV6-5 with TRBJ2-7, with D perhaps matching TRBD1 (6 bases). V was pared by 6 bases and J by 7 bases, with 16 bases between. Germline assignment: CDR1 MNHEY and CDR2 SVGAGI. The CDR3 is made up of 13 amino acids. CDR3 in DNA: TGTGCCAGCAGGCTAAACAGGGCTGGGGAGCAGTACTTC. It is translated as CASRLNRAGEQYF.

The chain uses TRBV5-1 and TRBJ2-1; TRBD2 matches at 7 bases. CDR1 is SGHRS and CDR2 is YFSETQ in the germline V gene. V dropped 0 bases and J dropped 6; count of bases not matched to a gene: 18. This CDR3 has 19 residues. The DNA of the CDR3 is TGCGCCAGCAGCTTGGCCGGGACTAAAGGGGTGAAGAGTAGCAATGAGCAGTTCTTC. Amino acids: CASSLAGTKGVKSSNEQFF. Variable domain in full (rest from reference TRBV5-1 and TRBJ2-1): KAGVTQTPRYLIKTRGQQVTLSCSPISGHRSVSWYQQTPGQGLQFLFEYFSETQRNKGNFPGRFSGRQFSNSRSEMNVSTLELGDSALYLCASSLAGTKGVKSSNEQFFGPGTRLTVL.

This chain joins TRBV28 and TRBJ2-5; 10 bases line up with TRBD1. Germline trimming cut 5 bases from V and 6 bases from J; bases unmatched to any gene: 9. Germline CDR1 and CDR2: MDHEN and SYDVKM. This CDR3 spans 15 amino acids. The CDR3 sequence: CASSTPGQGHKTQYF. In DNA, the CDR3 is TGTGCCAGCAGTACCCCGGGACAGGGGCATAAGACCCAGTACTTC.

This clone has a single count. The V and J genes are TRBV28 and TRBJ2-1, with D perhaps TRBD1 (7 bases). Trimming removed 6 bases from V and 4 bases from J, with 10 bases in between. The CDR3 is made up of 13 amino acids. Germline V gene lookup returns CDR1 MDHEN and CDR2 SYDVKM. The CDR3 sequence: CASRPGGYNEQFF. The DNA for the CDR3 is TGTGCCAGCAGACCAGGGGGGTACAATGAGCAGTTCTTC.

The V call is TRBV30, the J call TRBJ1-2; 8 bases agree with TRBD1. J lost 2 bases, V lost 2 bases, and 4 bases had no gene match. Germline CDR1 and CDR2: GTSNPN and SVGIG (reference sequence). The CDR3 sequence is 14 residues long. The CDR3 spells CAWSPAGGNYGYTF. The CDR3 nucleotides are TGTGCCTGGAGTCCTGCAGGGGGCAACTATGGCTACACCTTC.

V gene TRBV28 combines with J gene TRBJ2-2, with 11 nucleotides matching TRBD1. The length of the CDR3 is 15 residues. Trimming cost V 6 bases and J 4 bases; bases outside gene matches: 4. Per germline, CDR1 MDHEN and CDR2 SYDVKM. CDR3 protein: CASRDRGRATGELFF. For the CDR3, the DNA is TGTGCCAGCAGGGACAGGGGGCGCGCCACCGGGGAGCTGTTTTTT.

This rearrangement joins TRBV5-4 to TRBJ1-4; D not resolved. Trimming stripped 4 bases from V and 6 bases from J, with 10 bases between. This CDR3 is 13 amino acids long. CDR1 SGHNT and CDR2 YYREEE come from the germline V gene (reference sequence). CDR3 in amino acids: CASSRDVDEKLFF. CDR3 nucleotides: TGTGCCAGCAGCCGGGATGTGGATGAAAAACTGTTTTTT. Full variable domain (outside the CDR3, taken from reference TRBV5-4 and TRBJ1-4): ETGVTQSPTHLIKTRGQQVTLRCSSQSGHNTVSWYQQALGQGPQFIFQYYREEENGRGNFPPRFSGLQFPNYSSELNVNALELDDSALYLCASSRDVDEKLFFGSGTQLSVL.

CDR3 sequence (DNA): TGCGCCAGCAGCTTGTCGACAGCGTATGGCTACACCTTC. Its protein product is CASSLSTAYGYTF. V and J are TRBV5-1 and TRBJ1-2, with D perhaps matching TRBD1 (5 bases). CDR1 SGHRS and CDR2 YFSETQ come from the germline V gene. The V gene lost 1 base and the J gene lost 5 bases, with 9 bases spanning the gap. This CDR3 contains 13 residues.

The chain couples TRBV12-5 to TRBJ2-3; TRBD1 might be the D (5 bases). Germline V lookup: CDR1 LGHNT, CDR2 FRNRAP. The V gene lost 5 bases and the J gene lost 1 base, with 16 bases spanning the gap. CDR3 length: 16 amino acids. CDR3 sequence reads: CASGPGLMTGTDTQYF. The DNA of the CDR3 is TGTGCTAGTGGTCCCGGCCTTATGACAGGCACAGATACGCAGTATTTT.

This clone came up a few times. V is TRBV30 and J is TRBJ1-1, with 7 bases fitting TRBD1. The CDR3 length is 13 residues. V lost 0 bases, J lost 6 bases, and 4 bases stayed unmatched. CDR1 is GTSNPN and CDR2 is SVGIG in the germline V gene (reference sequence). The CDR3 reads CAWSVTGDAEAFF. The CDR3 bases are TGTGCCTGGAGTGTTACAGGGGACGCTGAAGCTTTCTTT.

This chain joins TRBV27 and TRBJ2-2; 8 bases agree with TRBD2. Germline CDR1 reads MNHEY; CDR2 reads SMNVEV (reference sequence). With 5 bases clipped from V and 3 bases from J, the junction kept 11 bases outside the gene matches. This CDR3 is 17 amino acids long. The CDR3 DNA sequence: TGTGCCAGCAGTCCCGAGGGACTAGGAGTTGACACCGGGGAGCTGTTTTTT. It encodes CASSPEGLGVDTGELFF.

The chain is built from TRBV5-4 and TRBJ1-3, with D unclear. V lost 5 bases, J lost 0 bases, and 12 bases lay in between. The germline gives CDR1 SGHNT, CDR2 YYREEE (reference sequence). The CDR3 is made up of 15 amino acids. CDR3 in DNA: TGTGCCAGCAGGTCCGACCGGAGCTCTGGAAACACCATATATTTT. Translated, it gives CASRSDRSSGNTIYF. The variable domain in full, with the rest retrieved from reference TRBV5-4 and TRBJ1-3, is ETGVTQSPTHLIKTRGQQVTLRCSSQSGHNTVSWYQQALGQGPQFIFQYYREEENGRGNFPPRFSGLQFPNYSSELNVNALELDDSALYLCASRSDRSSGNTIYFGEGSWLTVV.

V is TRBV30 and J is TRBJ1-2; 9 bases line up with TRBD1. Losses at the gene ends were 2 bases for V and 5 bases for J; bases not matched to a gene: 15. There are 17 residues in the CDR3. Germline loops: CDR1 GTSNPN, CDR2 SVGIG (reference sequence). The CDR3 loop is CAWSPRDRAKPIYGYTF. The CDR3 DNA reads TGTGCCTGGAGTCCTCGGGACAGGGCGAAGCCCATTTATGGCTACACCTTC.

CDR3 region: CASLGGGSYEQYF. The CDR3 DNA reads TGTGCCAGCCTTGGCGGGGGCTCCTACGAGCAGTACTTC. J is TRBJ2-7 and V is TRBV28; 7 bases fit TRBD2. J gave up 0 bases and V 8 bases, and 4 bases lay outside the gene matches. Germline V CDR1 and CDR2: MDHEN, SYDVKM. The CDR3 extends over 13 amino acids.

The rearrangement links TRBV14 to TRBJ2-3; 7 nucleotides agree with TRBD2. Trimming at V came to 4 bases and at J to 4 bases, leaving 11 bases not matched to a gene. The CDR3 has 16 amino acids. Germline V gives CDR1 SGHDN, CDR2 FVKESK. CDR3 DNA sequence: TGTGCCAGCAGCCGAAATGAGTGGCGGGAGTCAGATACGCAGTATTTT. This translates into CASSRNEWRESDTQYF.

The chain employs TRBV27 and TRBJ2-1, with 7 positions matching TRBD2. CDR1 and CDR2 from the germline V gene are MNHEY and SMNVEV (reference sequence). The CDR3 consists of 15 residues. After removal of 3 bases from V and 2 bases from J, the junction contained 4 bases not matched to a gene. The CDR3 nucleotides read TGTGCCAGCAGTTTCAAAGCGGGAACCTACAATGAGCAGTTCTTC. It yields the protein CASSFKAGTYNEQFF.

This clone was seen once. This chain connects TRBV14 to TRBJ2-7; 9 bases agree with TRBD1. V shed 1 base, J shed 9 bases, and the junction held 10 bases outside the gene matches. There are 15 residues in the CDR3. Germline V gene data show CDR1 as SGHDN and CDR2 as FVKESK. The DNA of the CDR3 is TGTGCCAGCAGCCAAGCAGGGACAGGGAGTTCTGGGCAGTACTTC. It translates to CASSQAGTGSSGQYF. The entire variable domain, with the rest obtained from reference TRBV14 and TRBJ2-7, is as follows: EAGVTQFPSHSVIEKGQTVTLRCDPISGHDNLYWYRRVMGKEIKFLLHFVKESKQDESGMPNNRFLAERTGGTYSTLKVQPAELEDSGVYFCASSQAGTGSSGQYFGPGTRLTVT.

Details on this clone: Germline and junction disagree at one end, which may indicate a read error. This chain connects TRBV7-9 to TRBJ1-1; D gene unclear. The CDR3 is 11 amino acids. CDR1 and CDR2 (germline): SEHNR, FQNEAQ (reference sequence). The CDR3 here is CSSSSEGVAFF. CDR3 DNA sequence: TGTTCCAGCAGCTCGGAGGGAGTCGCTTTCTTT. Supplemented by reference TRBV7-9 and TRBJ1-1, the full variable domain reads DTGVSQNPRHKITKRGQNVTFRCDPISEHNRLYWYRQTLGQGPEFLTYFQNEAQLEKSRLLSDRFSAERPKGSFSTLEIQRTEQGDSAMYLCSSSSEGVAFFGQGTRLTVV.

This chain links TRBV9 with TRBJ2-2; maybe TRBD2 (6 bases). This CDR3 is 15 amino acids long. Germline CDR1 is SGDLS and CDR2 is YYNGEE. V lost 3 bases and J 5 bases, leaving 14 bases between the germline ends. The CDR3 here is CASSGGTPGTGELFF. CDR3 nucleotide sequence: TGTGCCAGCAGCGGCGGGACTCCGGGTACCGGGGAGCTGTTTTTT.

Turning to this clone: In the same sample, other DNA sequences code for this CDR3. CDR3 nucleotides: TGTGCCAGCAGTTTTAATGGTGGGAGAGAGACCCAGTACTTC. Translating gives CASSFNGGRETQYF. The chain is built from TRBV27 and TRBJ2-5; D possibly corresponds to TRBD2 (5 bases). This CDR3 is built from 14 residues. Germline V gene lookup returns CDR1 MNHEY and CDR2 SMNVEV (reference sequence). The V gene lost 3 bases and the J gene lost 4 bases, with 12 bases spanning the gap.

The chain carries TRBV13 and TRBJ2-6; no firm D call. Deletions cut 5 bases from V and 3 bases from J, with 5 bases between. CDR1 is PRHDT and CDR2 is FYEKMQ in the germline V gene (reference sequence). The CDR3 has 13 amino acids. CDR3 DNA sequence: TGTGCCAGCAGCCCTATTGGGGCCAACGTCCTGACTTTC. It is translated as CASSPIGANVLTF.

The chain carries TRBV27 and TRBJ2-7, with D maybe TRBD2 (5 bases). The CDR3 is made up of 14 amino acids. V was clipped by 0 bases and J by 4 bases, with 10 bases between them. Germline CDR1 is MNHEY and CDR2 is SMNVEV (reference sequence). CDR3 residues: CASSLSGIEYEQYF. Written as DNA, the CDR3 is TGTGCCAGCAGTTTATCCGGGATAGAATACGAGCAGTACTTC.

The chain joins TRBV6-5 to TRBJ2-7; TRBD2 might be the D (6 bases). Per the germline V gene, CDR1 is MNHEY and CDR2 is SVGAGI. CDR3 size: 15 residues. V dropped 6 bases and J dropped 2 bases, with 17 bases sitting between them. This chain's CDR3 is CASSISGEGAYEQYF. CDR3 nucleotides: TGTGCCAGCAGCATTAGCGGCGAAGGAGCCTACGAGCAGTACTTC.

In its sample, this clone was seen a few times. The chain combines TRBV7-9 with TRBJ1-1; D gene ambiguous. Germline values: CDR1 SEHNR, CDR2 FQNEAQ (reference sequence). This CDR3 has 13 residues. V was clipped by 1 base and J by 11 bases, with 14 bases between them. CDR3 sequence: CASSLVGFQVAFF. In DNA, the CDR3 is TGTGCCAGCAGCTTAGTTGGTTTTCAGGTGGCTTTCTTT.

The chain couples TRBV7-8 to TRBJ2-7; 9 bases align to TRBD2. The CDR3 sequence is 13 residues long. Germline V gene sequence: CDR1 SGHVS, CDR2 FQNEAQ. The trim removed 3 bases at V and 7 bases at J, leaving 4 bases unmatched. The CDR3 DNA follows: TGTGCCAGCAGCTTCGTGACTAGCGGTGAGCAGTACTTC. Residues: CASSFVTSGEQYF.